The clone carrying this TCR beta chain was counted only a few times. Unique molecular identifiers were added to individual cDNA molecules. TCRdb processed the 5' RACE reads anew with MiXCR; each CDR3 protein has one entry. The data show about 130,000 distinct CDR3 sequences, about 15% seen once. The data originate from a study of early T cells in non-severe SARS-CoV-2 infection. Study-wide background: The authors sequenced bulk RNA from unsorted whole blood, leaving chains unpaired.

Per germline, CDR1 SEHNR and CDR2 FQNEAQ (reference sequence). The CDR3 has 13 amino acids. J was trimmed by 2 bases and V by 7 bases; bases with no gene match: 4. The genes are TRBV7-9 and TRBJ2-5; 7 nucleotides match TRBD1. The material sequenced was whole blood. The sequence was obtained from an adult who was a healthcare worker with PCR-confirmed SARS-CoV-2 infection or an uninfected control (not recorded which). The DNA of the CDR3 is TGTGCCAGCAAAATGGACAGGCAAGAGACCCAGTACTTC. Translating it yields CASKMDRQETQYF.